The 17 T cell receptor beta chains below all came from one sample that was sequenced in a study of T cells in Graves' hyperthyroidism and ophthalmopathy. The source material, RNA transcripts, was used to amplify TCR beta CDR3 regions. The TCR CDR3 first-round RT-PCR relied on the HTBI primer set. TCRdb passed the multiplex PCR reads through MiXCR, listing each CDR3 protein once. Here the sample spans hundreds of thousands of distinct CDR3 sequences, roughly 15% being singletons. Material for sequencing was blood. These receptors were obtained from a woman in her thirties or forties with Graves' ophthalmopathy.

This clonotype was counted only a few times. V and J are TRBV7-6 and TRBJ2-7; 11 bases match TRBD1. J lost 0 bases, V lost 5 bases, and 18 bases had no gene match. The CDR3 runs 20 residues. Looked up from germline, CDR1 is SGHVS and CDR2 is FNYEAQ. The CDR3 DNA sequence: TGTGCCAGCAGCCCAATCCGGGACAGGGGGTTTTTATCGAGCTCCTACGAGCAGTACTTC. Translation gives CASSPIRDRGFLSSSYEQYF. The whole variable domain, remainder taken from reference TRBV7-6 and TRBJ2-7, is GAGVSQSPRYKVTKRGQDVALRCDPISGHVSLYWYRQALGQGPEFLTYFNYEAQQDKSGLPNDRFSAERPEGSISTLTIQRTEQRDSAMYRCASSPIRDRGFLSSSYEQYFGPGTRLTVT.

In its sample, this clonotype was seen many times. The chain recombines TRBV18 with TRBJ1-2, with D tentatively TRBD1 (5 bases). The germline V and J ends were trimmed by 6 bases and 8 bases, with 22 bases remaining between them. CDR3 size: 15 residues. Germline values: CDR1 KGHSH, CDR2 LQKENI. In nucleotides, the CDR3 is TGTGCCAGCTCGCCGCCACAGTCTGGGGACGGCGGCTACACCTTC. Amino acids: CASSPPQSGDGGYTF.

The V call is TRBV12-3 or TRBV12-4, the J call TRBJ2-7; D may be TRBD2 (5 bases). This CDR3 contains 14 residues. With 1 base removed from V and 4 bases from J, the gap between germline ends came to 11 bases. CDR3 residues: CASSLGGFQYEQYF. CDR3 coding DNA: TGTGCCAGCAGTTTAGGAGGGTTTCAGTACGAGCAGTACTTC.

This clonotype was seen many times. The chain joins TRBV12-3 or TRBV12-4 to TRBJ2-2, with 7 bases matching TRBD1. The J segment lost 12 bases and the V segment lost 2 bases, leaving 9 bases of the junction unmatched. This CDR3 contains 14 residues. DNA of the CDR3: TGTGCCAGCAGTTTACCGATGAGGGGGCGGAAGCTGTTTTTT. It translates to CASSLPMRGRKLFF.

This clonotype appeared many times. The chain has TRBV7-2 and TRBJ2-7; perhaps TRBD2 as D (5 bases). From germline, CDR1 is SGHTA and CDR2 FQGNSA. CDR3 length equals 13 residues. Trimming took 2 bases from V and 3 from J, leaving 8 bases between them. The CDR3 DNA is TGTGCCAGCAGCTTATTTCGGGGCTACGAGCAGTACTTC. Translating gives CASSLFRGYEQYF.

This clonotype was seen repeatedly, ten times or more. This chain uses TRBV2 with TRBJ1-5, with D maybe TRBD1 (6 bases). The CDR3 sequence is 13 residues long. Trimming shortened V by 8 bases and J by 6 bases, and 14 bases separated the two germline ends. Germline loops: CDR1 SNHLY, CDR2 FYNNEI. The chain's CDR3 is CASRLRGAQPQHF. CDR3 DNA sequence: TGTGCCAGCCGGCTAAGGGGGGCTCAGCCCCAGCATTTT.

V usage is TRBV4-3 and J usage is TRBJ2-2; no clear D gene. The CDR3 sequence is 16 residues long. V dropped 0 bases and J dropped 6 bases, with 14 bases sitting between them. Germline CDR1 LGHNA, CDR2 YSLEER. CDR3 DNA: TGCGCCAGCAGCCAAGATATAGTTGCCAACTCCGGGGAGCTGTTTTTT. As protein: CASSQDIVANSGELFF.

This clonotype showed up many times. J is TRBJ2-7 and V is TRBV6-5; 9 bases fit TRBD2. The CDR3 spans 16 residues. From germline, CDR1 is MNHEY and CDR2 SVGAGI. Germline trimming cut 7 bases from V and 3 bases from J; bases unmatched to any gene: 13. CDR3 region: CASKATAGGDYYEQYF. The CDR3 DNA follows: TGTGCCAGCAAGGCTACAGCGGGAGGCGATTACTACGAGCAGTACTTC.

The chain is built from TRBV25-1 and TRBJ2-7; 7 bases fit TRBD1. The CDR3 contains 13 residues. Germline V lookup: CDR1 MGHDK, CDR2 SYGVNS. Germline trimming cut 8 bases from V and 2 bases from J; bases unmatched to any gene: 6. The DNA for the CDR3 is TGTGCCAGCCAGGACAGGCTTACCTACGAGCAGTACTTC. Protein product: CASQDRLTYEQYF.

This clonotype turned up a few times. The J gene is TRBJ1-1, the V gene TRBV3-1; possible D gene TRBD1, 5 bases. Per germline, CDR1 LGHDT and CDR2 YNNKEL (reference sequence). The V and J ends lost 4 bases and 2 bases respectively, with 11 bases between them. The CDR3 has 14 residues. The CDR3 DNA sequence: TGTGCCAGCAGCCGGTCGGGGGGAAACACTGAAGCTTTCTTT. Amino acids: CASSRSGGNTEAFF.

This clonotype occurred a few times. CDR3 sequence: CSARAGSGNTEAFF. In DNA form, the CDR3 reads TGCAGTGCTAGAGCCGGCTCAGGGAACACTGAAGCTTTCTTT. V usage is TRBV20-1 and J usage is TRBJ1-1; D is undetermined. This CDR3 is built from 14 residues. Trimming stripped 1 base from V and 1 base from J, with 10 bases between. CDR1 and CDR2 from the germline V gene are DFQATT and SNEGSKA (reference sequence).

This clonotype was recorded many times. This rearrangement joins TRBV27 to TRBJ2-5; tentative D call: TRBD1 (6 bases). V shed 8 bases and J shed 0 bases, with 16 bases lying between them. In germline, CDR1 is MNHEY, CDR2 SMNVEV (reference sequence). This CDR3 spans 15 amino acids. CDR3: CASSRRRGYQETQYF. The CDR3 bases are TGTGCCAGCTCACGGCGCAGGGGCTACCAAGAGACCCAGTACTTC.

In this sample, this clonotype turned up a few times. CDR3 in amino acids: CASSPSMWGDSNQPQHF. In DNA form, the CDR3 reads TGTGCCAGCAGCCCAAGCATGTGGGGGGATAGCAATCAGCCCCAGCATTTT. The J gene is TRBJ1-5, the V gene TRBV4-2, with TRBD1 as a possible D gene (5 bases). The length of the CDR3 is 17 residues. Germline V gene data show CDR1 as LGHNA and CDR2 as YNFKEQ. Between the trimmed V and J ends, which lost 4 bases and 0 bases, there was a span of 16 bases.

This clonotype has only a few counts. One junction end does not reproduce the germline sequence, and a read error may be involved. The chain is built from TRBV28 and TRBJ2-5, with 7 nucleotides matching TRBD1. Looked up from germline, CDR1 is MDHEN and CDR2 is SYDVKM. This CDR3 contains 12 residues. The CDR3 nucleotides read TGTGCCAGCAGTTTGTCTGACAGGGAAATAGACTTC. Its translation: CASSLSDREIDF.

This clonotype has ten or more counts. The rearrangement joins TRBV12-3 or TRBV12-4 to TRBJ1-2; 7 nucleotides line up with TRBD1. With V trimmed by 6 bases and J by 7 bases, 11 bases remained unmatched. The CDR3 spans 14 residues. In nucleotides, the CDR3 is TGTGCCAGCAGCAGCCCGACAGGGAAGGGTGGCTACACCTTC. Translated: CASSSPTGKGGYTF.

This clonotype was picked up a small number of times. The chain carries TRBV30 and TRBJ2-2; D is perhaps TRBD1 or TRBD2 (6 bases each). Deletions cut 7 bases from V and 6 bases from J, with 18 bases between. The CDR3 loop spans 14 amino acids. Germline V gene data show CDR1 as GTSNPN and CDR2 as SVGIG (reference sequence). The CDR3 sequence is CASRGPGRAGELFF. The CDR3 bases are TGTGCCTCCCGGGGGCCGGGGCGCGCCGGGGAGCTGTTTTTT.

This clonotype came up many times. V usage is TRBV13 and J usage is TRBJ1-6; D gene uncertain. Germline lookup yields CDR1 PRHDT and CDR2 FYEKMQ (reference sequence). With 5 bases removed from V and 10 bases from J, the gap between germline ends came to 15 bases. This CDR3 is built from 14 residues. For the CDR3, the DNA is TGTGCCAGCAGCCCTTGGTCTTTAGGCTCACCCCTCCACTTT. Amino acids: CASSPWSLGSPLHF.